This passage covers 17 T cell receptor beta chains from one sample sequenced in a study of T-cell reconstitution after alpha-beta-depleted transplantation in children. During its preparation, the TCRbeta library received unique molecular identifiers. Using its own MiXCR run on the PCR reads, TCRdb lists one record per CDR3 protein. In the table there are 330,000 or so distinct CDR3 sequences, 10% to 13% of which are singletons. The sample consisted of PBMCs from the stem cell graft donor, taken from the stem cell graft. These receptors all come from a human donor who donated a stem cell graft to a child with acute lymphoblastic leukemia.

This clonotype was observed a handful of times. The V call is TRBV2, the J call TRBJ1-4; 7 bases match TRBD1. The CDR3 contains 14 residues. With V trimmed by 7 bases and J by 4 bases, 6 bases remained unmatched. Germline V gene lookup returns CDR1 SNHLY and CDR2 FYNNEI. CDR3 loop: CASKDREFNEKLFF. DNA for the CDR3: TGTGCCAGCAAAGACAGGGAGTTTAATGAAAAACTGTTTTTT.

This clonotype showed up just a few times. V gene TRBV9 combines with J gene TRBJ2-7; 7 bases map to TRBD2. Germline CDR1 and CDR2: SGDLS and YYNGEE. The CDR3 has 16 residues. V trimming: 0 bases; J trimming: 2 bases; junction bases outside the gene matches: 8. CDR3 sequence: CASSVEPEAGAYEQYF. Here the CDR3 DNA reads TGTGCCAGCAGCGTAGAACCAGAGGCGGGAGCCTACGAGCAGTACTTC. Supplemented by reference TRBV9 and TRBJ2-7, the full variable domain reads DSGVTQTPKHLITATGQRVTLRCSPRSGDLSVYWYQQSLDQGLQFLIQYYNGEERAKGNILERFSAQQFPDLHSELNLSSLELGDSALYFCASSVEPEAGAYEQYFGPGTRLTVT.

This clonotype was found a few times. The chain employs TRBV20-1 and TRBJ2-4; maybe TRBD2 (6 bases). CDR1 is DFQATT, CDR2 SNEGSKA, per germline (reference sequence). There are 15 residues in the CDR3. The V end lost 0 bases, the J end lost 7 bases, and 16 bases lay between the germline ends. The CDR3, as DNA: TGCAGTGCTAGAGATTGGGGACTCGGAGGGAACATTCAGTACTTC. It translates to CSARDWGLGGNIQYF.

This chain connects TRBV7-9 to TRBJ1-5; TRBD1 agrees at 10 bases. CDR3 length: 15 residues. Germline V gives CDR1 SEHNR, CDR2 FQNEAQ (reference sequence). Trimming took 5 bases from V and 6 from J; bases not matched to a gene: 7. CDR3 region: CASSLGQGGGQPQHF. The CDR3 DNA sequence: TGTGCCAGCAGCCTAGGACAGGGGGGCGGTCAGCCCCAGCATTTT.

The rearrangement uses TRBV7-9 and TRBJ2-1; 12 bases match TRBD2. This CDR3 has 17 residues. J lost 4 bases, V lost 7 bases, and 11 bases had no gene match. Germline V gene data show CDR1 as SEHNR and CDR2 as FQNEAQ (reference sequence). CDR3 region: CASTPRLAGVAYNEQFF. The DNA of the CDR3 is TGTGCCAGCACCCCCAGACTAGCGGGAGTGGCATACAATGAGCAGTTCTTC.

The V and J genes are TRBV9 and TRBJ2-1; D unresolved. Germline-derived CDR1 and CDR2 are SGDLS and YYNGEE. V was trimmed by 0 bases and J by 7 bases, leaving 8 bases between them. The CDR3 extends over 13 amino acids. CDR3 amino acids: CASSVGSENEQFF. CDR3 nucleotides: TGTGCCAGCAGCGTAGGGTCAGAGAATGAGCAGTTCTTC.

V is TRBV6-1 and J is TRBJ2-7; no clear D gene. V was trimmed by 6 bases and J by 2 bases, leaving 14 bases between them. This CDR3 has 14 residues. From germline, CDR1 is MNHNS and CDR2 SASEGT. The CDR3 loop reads CASSPDLWAYEQYF. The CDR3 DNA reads TGTGCCAGCAGCCCGGACCTGTGGGCCTACGAGCAGTACTTC.

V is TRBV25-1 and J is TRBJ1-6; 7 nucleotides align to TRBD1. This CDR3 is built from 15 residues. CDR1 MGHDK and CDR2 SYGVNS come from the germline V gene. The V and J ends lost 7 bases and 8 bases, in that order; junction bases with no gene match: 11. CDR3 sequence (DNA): TGTGCCAGCACCCGATTCCGGGACAGAGATTCACCCCTCCACTTT. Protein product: CASTRFRDRDSPLHF.

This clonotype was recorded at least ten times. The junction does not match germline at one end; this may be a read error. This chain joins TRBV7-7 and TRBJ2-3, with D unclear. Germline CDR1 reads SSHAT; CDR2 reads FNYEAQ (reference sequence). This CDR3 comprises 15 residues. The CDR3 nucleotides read TGTGCTAGCAGCTTAGGGATATCTAGCACAGATACGCAGTATTTT. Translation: CASSLGISSTDTQYF.

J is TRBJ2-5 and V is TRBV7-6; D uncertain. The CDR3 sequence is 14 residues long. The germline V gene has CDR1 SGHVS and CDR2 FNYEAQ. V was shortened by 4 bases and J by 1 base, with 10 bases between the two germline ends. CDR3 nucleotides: TGTGCCAGCAGCTCCCTCCAGCTCCAAGAGACCCAGTACTTC. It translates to CASSSLQLQETQYF.

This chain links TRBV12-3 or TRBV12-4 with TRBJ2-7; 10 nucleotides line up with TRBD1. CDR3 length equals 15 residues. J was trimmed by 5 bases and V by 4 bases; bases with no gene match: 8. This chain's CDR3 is CASSYPGQGSDEQYF. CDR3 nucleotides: TGTGCCAGCAGTTACCCGGGACAGGGGTCCGACGAGCAGTACTTC.

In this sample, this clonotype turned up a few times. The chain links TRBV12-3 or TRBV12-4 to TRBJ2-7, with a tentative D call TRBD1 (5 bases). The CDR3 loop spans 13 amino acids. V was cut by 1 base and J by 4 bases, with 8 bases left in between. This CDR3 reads CASSLGQLYEQYF. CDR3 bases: TGTGCCAGCAGTTTAGGACAGTTGTACGAGCAGTACTTC.

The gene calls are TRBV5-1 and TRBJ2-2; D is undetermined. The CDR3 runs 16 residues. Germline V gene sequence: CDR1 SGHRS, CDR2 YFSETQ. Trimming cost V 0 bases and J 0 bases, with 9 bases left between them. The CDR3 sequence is CASSLDQAANTGELFF. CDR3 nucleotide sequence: TGCGCCAGCAGCTTGGACCAGGCTGCGAACACCGGGGAGCTGTTTTTT.

The CDR3 nucleotides read TGCAGCGTCGGGACCTACGAGCAGTACTTC. It yields the protein CSVGTYEQYF. The chain has TRBV29-1 and TRBJ2-7; tentatively, D is TRBD2 (5 bases). Germline-derived CDR1 and CDR2 are SQVTM and ANQGSEA. V was trimmed by 6 bases and J by 2 bases, leaving 5 bases between them. This CDR3 has 10 residues.

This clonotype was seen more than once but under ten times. The CDR3 sequence is CASSPLTSVNTGELFF. The CDR3 region has the DNA TGTGCCAGCTCCCCCCTGACTAGCGTGAACACCGGGGAGCTGTTTTTT. The J gene is TRBJ2-2, the V gene TRBV27; TRBD2 aligns across 8 bases. This CDR3 has 16 amino acids. The V and J ends lost 8 bases and 1 base, in that order; junction bases with no gene match: 9. The germline V gene encodes CDR1 MNHEY and CDR2 SMNVEV (reference sequence).

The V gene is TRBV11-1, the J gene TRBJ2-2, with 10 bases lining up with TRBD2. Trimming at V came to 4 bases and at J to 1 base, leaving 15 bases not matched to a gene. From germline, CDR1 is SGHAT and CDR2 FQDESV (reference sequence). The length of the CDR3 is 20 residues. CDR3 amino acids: CASSSPAEAGGRLNTGELFF. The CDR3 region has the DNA TGTGCCAGCAGCTCCCCCGCCGAAGCGGGAGGGCGGTTGAACACCGGGGAGCTGTTTTTT.

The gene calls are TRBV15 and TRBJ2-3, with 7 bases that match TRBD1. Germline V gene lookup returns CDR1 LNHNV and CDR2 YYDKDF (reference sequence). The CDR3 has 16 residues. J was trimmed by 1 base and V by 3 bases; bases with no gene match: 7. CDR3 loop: CATSRTLGTGTDTQYF. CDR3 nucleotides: TGTGCCACCAGCAGGACTCTCGGGACAGGCACAGATACGCAGTATTTT.